The sequence of this TCR beta chain was determined in a study of blood T cell repertoires in COVID-19. Method: immunoSEQ multiplex PCR; TCRdb's copy keeps in-frame clones and lacks some. The sample has 100,000 to 150,000 clones, more than 70% seen once; the top ten hold 1.4%. The V and J ends lost 3 bases and 5 bases, in that order; junction bases with no gene match: 8. This CDR3 spans 16 amino acids. CDR1 and CDR2 from the germline V gene are LGHDT and YNNKEL (reference sequence). V usage is TRBV3-1 (or the pseudogene TRBV3-2) and J usage is TRBJ1-5, with 9 nucleotides matching TRBD1. The sample consisted of peripheral blood. The receptor was derived from a man aged 60 to 69 with acute or convalescent COVID-19. CDR3 amino acids: CASSHLRDRAYQPQHF. The CDR3 coding sequence is TGTGCCAGCAGCCACCTCCGGGACAGGGCCTATCAGCCCCAGCATTTT.